A single sample is the source of the 25 T cell receptor beta chains below, sequenced in a study of cytotoxic CD8 clonotypes in ibrutinib-treated CLL. Only in-frame clones appear in the TCRdb table, and some are missing; sequencing was by immunoSEQ multiplex PCR. The table has 65,000 to 90,000 clones, roughly 80% seen once. The sequencing used PBMCs, collected after 24 months of ibrutinib treatment. Receptors originate from a human donor with chronic lymphocytic leukemia.

The chain employs TRBV2 and TRBJ1-2; TRBD1 aligns across 7 bases. Germline CDR1 SNHLY, CDR2 FYNNEI. Trimming cost V 8 bases and J 1 base; bases outside gene matches: 7. CDR3 length: 14 residues. CDR3 in DNA: TGTGCCAGCTTCCAGGACAGGAATAACTATGGCTACACCTTC. It is translated as CASFQDRNNYGYTF. Full variable domain (rest looked up from reference TRBV2 and TRBJ1-2): EPEVTQTPSHQVTQMGQEVILRCVPISNHLYFYWYRQILGQKVEFLVSFYNNEISEKSEIFDDQFSVERPDGSNFTLKIRSTKLEDSAMYFCASFQDRNNYGYTFGSGTRLTVV.

The gene calls are TRBV7-6 and TRBJ1-1; 8 bases are shared with TRBD1. The CDR3 extends over 14 amino acids. Germline CDR1 SGHVS, CDR2 FNYEAQ. Trimming removed 5 bases from V and 0 bases from J; junction bases left unmatched: 2. CDR3 sequence: CASSADRVNTEAFF. The CDR3 DNA sequence: TGTGCCAGCAGCGCGGACAGGGTGAACACTGAAGCTTTCTTT.

The CDR3 DNA reads as TGTGCCAGCAGCTTATCGACAGGGGCCGCGCACACTGAAGCTTTCTTT. This translates into CASSLSTGAAHTEAFF. This chain links TRBV7-6 with TRBJ1-1, with 8 bases lining up with TRBD1. J gave up 3 bases and V 2 bases, and 8 bases lay outside the gene matches. The germline gives CDR1 SGHVS, CDR2 FNYEAQ. The CDR3 has 16 amino acids.

This clone was picked up a small number of times. This rearrangement joins TRBV6-1 to TRBJ2-7, with TRBD2 matching over 7 bases. The CDR3 length is 11 residues. Trimming took 8 bases from V and 4 from J; bases not matched to a gene: 2. Germline V lookup: CDR1 MNHNS, CDR2 SASEGT. CDR3 nucleotide sequence: TGTGCCAGCGGGAGGGGATACGAGCAGTACTTC. This encodes CASGRGYEQYF.

The rearrangement links TRBV5-4 to TRBJ2-1, with TRBD2 identical over 13 bases. V shed 4 bases and J 8 bases; nucleotides not matched to a gene: 9. CDR1 is SGHNT, CDR2 YYREEE, per germline (reference sequence). This CDR3 is 16 amino acids long. CDR3 sequence reads: CASSPWTSGSLHEQFF. In DNA form, the CDR3 reads TGTGCCAGCAGCCCTTGGACTAGCGGGAGTTTGCATGAGCAGTTCTTC.

This clone showed up just once. The chain combines TRBV7-9 with TRBJ2-7, with D perhaps matching TRBD1 (5 bases). Germline-derived CDR1 and CDR2 are SEHNR and FQNEAQ (reference sequence). Between the trimmed V and J ends, which lost 9 bases and 3 bases, there was a span of 15 bases. CDR3 length: 13 amino acids. The CDR3 region has the DNA TGTGCCAGTGGGAAGGGGCAGTTCTACGAGCAGTACTTC. Encoded protein: CASGKGQFYEQYF.

The genes are TRBV4-1 and TRBJ2-3; no firm D call. Trimming cost V 6 bases and J 6 bases, with 16 bases left between them. The germline V gene has CDR1 MGHRA and CDR2 YSYEKL. This CDR3 is 14 amino acids long. CDR3 nucleotides: TGCGCCAGCAGGCCCGGTCTTATGGGGGATACGCAGTATTTT. It yields the protein CASRPGLMGDTQYF.

This sequence joins TRBV15 and TRBJ1-5, with 7 nucleotides matching TRBD1. Germline V gives CDR1 LNHNV, CDR2 YYDKDF (reference sequence). The CDR3 has 17 amino acids. The trim removed 0 bases at V and 5 bases at J, leaving 10 bases unmatched. The CDR3 DNA sequence: TGTGCCACCAGCAGAGATCTTCCGGGACAGCGATATCAGCCCCAGCATTTT. It specifies CATSRDLPGQRYQPQHF.

The rearrangement links TRBV4-2 to TRBJ2-7, with 10 bases matching TRBD2. This CDR3 is 15 amino acids long. CDR1 is LGHNA and CDR2 is YNFKEQ in the germline V gene. Trimming cost V 2 bases and J 4 bases; bases outside gene matches: 5. CDR3 residues: CASSQIAGGKYEQYF. DNA of the CDR3: TGTGCCAGCAGCCAAATAGCGGGAGGAAAATACGAGCAGTACTTC.

This sequence joins TRBV2 and TRBJ2-3, with TRBD1 matching over 10 bases. The CDR3 runs 15 residues. V dropped 5 bases and J dropped 4; count of bases not matched to a gene: 6. Germline loops: CDR1 SNHLY, CDR2 FYNNEI. CDR3 nucleotides: TGTGCCAGCAGTCCCCGGGACAGGGGCCCAGATACGCAGTATTTT. Protein product: CASSPRDRGPDTQYF.

This chain uses TRBV5-6 with TRBJ2-7; TRBD2 agrees at 8 bases. This CDR3 spans 15 amino acids. Germline V lookup: CDR1 SGHDT, CDR2 YYEEEE. After removal of 1 base from V and 5 bases from J, the junction contained 8 bases not matched to a gene. In DNA form, the CDR3 reads TGTGCCAGCAGCTTGTATACCGGGAGGGGCAACGAGCAGTACTTC. It specifies CASSLYTGRGNEQYF.

This clone is a singleton in its sample. V gene TRBV11-3 combines with J gene TRBJ2-3; D not certain. This CDR3 region has 13 residues. Germline lookup yields CDR1 SGHNT and CDR2 YENEEA. Trimming cost V 6 bases and J 8 bases, with 15 bases left between them. DNA of the CDR3: TGTGCCAGCAGTTCAAAGTTCGGCCCTACGCAGTATTTT. It is translated as CASSSKFGPTQYF.

This clone was picked up one time. The chain uses TRBV9 and TRBJ2-2; possible D gene TRBD1, 6 bases. The germline V gene has CDR1 SGDLS and CDR2 YYNGEE. V was clipped by 0 bases and J by 0 bases, with 9 bases between them. The CDR3 totals 16 residues. The CDR3 here is CASSVEAGANTGELFF. CDR3 bases: TGTGCCAGCAGCGTAGAAGCAGGGGCGAACACCGGGGAGCTGTTTTTT.

The rearrangement uses TRBV9 and TRBJ2-2; tentative D call: TRBD2 (6 bases). CDR1 and CDR2 (germline): SGDLS, YYNGEE. This CDR3 is 15 amino acids long. V shed 2 bases and J shed 1 base, with 9 bases lying between them. The DNA of the CDR3 is TGTGCCAGCAGCGTTGGGGGACTGAACACCGGGGAGCTGTTTTTT. Translation: CASSVGGLNTGELFF.

The chain recombines TRBV28 with TRBJ2-5; D possibly corresponds to TRBD1 (6 bases). This CDR3 region has 14 residues. Looked up from germline, CDR1 is MDHEN and CDR2 is SYDVKM. Trimming stripped 4 bases from V and 2 bases from J, with 11 bases between. The CDR3 is CASSSPDRQETQYF. The CDR3 bases are TGTGCCAGCAGTTCCCCTGACAGGCAAGAGACCCAGTACTTC.

This chain uses TRBV5-3 with TRBJ1-4; TRBD1 matches 8 bases. TRBV5-3 is labeled an ORF, and its function is uncertain. This CDR3 is built from 15 residues. J gave up 4 bases and V 4 bases, and 6 bases lay outside the gene matches. The CDR3 sequence is CARSLGQGNNEKLFF. CDR3 DNA: TGTGCCAGAAGCCTAGGACAGGGAAATAATGAAAAACTGTTTTTT.

In this sample, this clone turned up a few times. The chain couples TRBV5-1 to TRBJ2-3; 11 bases are a match to TRBD1. Germline CDR1 reads SGHRS; CDR2 reads YFSETQ. The CDR3 extends over 16 amino acids. With V trimmed by 1 base and J by 5 bases, 6 bases remained unmatched. In DNA form, the CDR3 reads TGCGCCAGCAGCTTGAGCGGGACAGGGGGTTTAGATACGCAGTATTTT. It translates to CASSLSGTGGLDTQYF.

V usage is TRBV7-9 and J usage is TRBJ1-1; D is uncertain. Germline V gives CDR1 SEHNR, CDR2 FQNEAQ (reference sequence). Trimming left V 3 bases short and J 2 bases short, with 10 bases between. The CDR3 has 14 amino acids. The CDR3 loop is CASSFDGFNTEAFF. The CDR3 bases are TGTGCCAGCAGCTTCGATGGGTTCAACACTGAAGCTTTCTTT.

In this sample, this clone turned up once. The chain is built from TRBV6-1 and TRBJ2-1, with TRBD1 identical over 10 bases. J gave up 9 bases and V 2 bases, and 13 bases lay outside the gene matches. The V gene's germline CDR1 is MNHNS and CDR2 SASEGT. This CDR3 contains 17 residues. The CDR3 spells CASSEWSRGQGWGEQFF. DNA of the CDR3: TGTGCCAGCAGTGAATGGAGTAGGGGACAGGGGTGGGGTGAGCAGTTCTTC.

The rearrangement links TRBV6-1 to TRBJ1-4, with a tentative D call TRBD1 (6 bases). Germline V gene data show CDR1 as MNHNS and CDR2 as SASEGT. V was pared by 0 bases and J by 5 bases, with 16 bases between. This CDR3 has 17 amino acids. CDR3 nucleotides: TGTGCCAGCAGTGAAGCGCCCTTTGACAGGCAAAATGAAAAACTGTTTTTT. This gives the protein CASSEAPFDRQNEKLFF.

This clone was seen a single time. V gene TRBV7-8 combines with J gene TRBJ1-4; D is possibly TRBD1 (5 bases). The germline CDR1 and CDR2 sequences are SGHVS and FQNEAQ. V was shortened by 5 bases and J by 7 bases, with 20 bases between the two germline ends. The length of the CDR3 is 16 residues. The CDR3 reads CASSKVVGQGVEKLFF. The CDR3 region has the DNA TGTGCCAGCAGCAAAGTTGTCGGCCAGGGTGTTGAAAAACTGTTTTTT.

This clone appeared a few times. CDR3 amino acids: CASSLAGGYEQYF. The CDR3 DNA is TGTGCCAGCAGCTTAGCGGGAGGGTACGAGCAGTACTTC. The V and J genes are TRBV7-9 and TRBJ2-7, with 7 bases lining up with TRBD2. The length of the CDR3 is 13 residues. J gave up 4 bases and V 0 bases, and 0 bases lay outside the gene matches. The germline V gene has CDR1 SEHNR and CDR2 FQNEAQ (reference sequence).

The chain carries TRBV28 and TRBJ2-1; the match to TRBD2 covers 13 bases. The V gene's germline CDR1 is MDHEN and CDR2 SYDVKM. CDR3 length: 17 amino acids. The ends lost 1 base at V and 6 bases at J; junction bases unmatched: 6. The CDR3 nucleotides read TGTGCCAGCAGTTTATATGGACTAGCGGGAGAGAGCAATGAGCAGTTCTTC. This gives the protein CASSLYGLAGESNEQFF.

This chain joins TRBV10-3 and TRBJ2-7, with no clear D. The CDR3 consists of 13 residues. Germline values: CDR1 ENHRY, CDR2 SYGVKD. Trimming shortened V by 0 bases and J by 4 bases, and 7 bases separated the two germline ends. The CDR3: CAISESLSYEQYF. The CDR3 DNA reads TGTGCCATCAGTGAGTCGTTGTCTTACGAGCAGTACTTC.

V gene TRBV16 combines with J gene TRBJ1-1; D remains unclear. The V end was cut by 2 bases, the J end by 1 base, with 8 bases between. Germline V CDR1 and CDR2: KGHSY, FQNENV. The CDR3 has 14 residues. The CDR3 coding sequence is TGTGCCAGCAGCCAACAGCGTAAGAACACTGAAGCTTTCTTT. It codes for CASSQQRKNTEAFF.